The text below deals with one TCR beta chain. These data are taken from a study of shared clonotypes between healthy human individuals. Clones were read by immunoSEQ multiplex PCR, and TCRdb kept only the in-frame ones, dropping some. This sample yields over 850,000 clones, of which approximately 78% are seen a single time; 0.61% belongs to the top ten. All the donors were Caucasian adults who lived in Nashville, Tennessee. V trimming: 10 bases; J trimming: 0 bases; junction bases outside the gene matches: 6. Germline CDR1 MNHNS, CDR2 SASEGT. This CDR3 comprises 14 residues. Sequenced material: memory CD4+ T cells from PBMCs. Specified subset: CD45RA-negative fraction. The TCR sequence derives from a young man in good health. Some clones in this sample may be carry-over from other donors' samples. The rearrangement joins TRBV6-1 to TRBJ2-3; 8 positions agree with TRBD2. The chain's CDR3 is CATLLAASTDTQYF. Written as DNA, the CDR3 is TGTGCCACCTTACTAGCGGCCAGCACAGATACGCAGTATTTT.